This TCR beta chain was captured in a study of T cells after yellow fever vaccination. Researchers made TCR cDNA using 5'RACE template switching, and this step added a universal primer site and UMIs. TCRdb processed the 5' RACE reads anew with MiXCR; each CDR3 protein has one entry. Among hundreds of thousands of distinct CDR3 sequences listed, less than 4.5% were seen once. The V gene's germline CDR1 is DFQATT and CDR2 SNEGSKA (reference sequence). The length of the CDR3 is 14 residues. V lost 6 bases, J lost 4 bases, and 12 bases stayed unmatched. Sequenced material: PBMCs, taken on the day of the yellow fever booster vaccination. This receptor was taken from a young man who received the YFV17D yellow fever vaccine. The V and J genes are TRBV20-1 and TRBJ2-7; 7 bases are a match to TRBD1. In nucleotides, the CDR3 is TGCAGTGCCGCCTCCCCCGGGACAGTATACGAGCAGTACTTC. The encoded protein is CSAASPGTVYEQYF.